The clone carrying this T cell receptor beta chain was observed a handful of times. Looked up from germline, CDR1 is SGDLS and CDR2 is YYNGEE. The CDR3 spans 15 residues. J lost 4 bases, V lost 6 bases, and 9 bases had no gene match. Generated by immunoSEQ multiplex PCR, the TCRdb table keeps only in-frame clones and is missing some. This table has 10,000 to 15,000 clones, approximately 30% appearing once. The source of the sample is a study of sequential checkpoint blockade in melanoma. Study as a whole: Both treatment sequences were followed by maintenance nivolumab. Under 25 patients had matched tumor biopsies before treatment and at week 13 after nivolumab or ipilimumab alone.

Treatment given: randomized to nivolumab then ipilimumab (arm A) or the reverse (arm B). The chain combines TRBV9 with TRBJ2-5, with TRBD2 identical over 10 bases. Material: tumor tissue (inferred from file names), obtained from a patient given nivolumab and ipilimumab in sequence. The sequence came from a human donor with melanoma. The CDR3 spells CASTLTGLALETQYF. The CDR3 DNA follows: TGTGCCAGCACCCTCACGGGACTAGCGTTAGAGACCCAGTACTTC.